This T cell receptor (beta chain) came from a study of early T cells in non-severe SARS-CoV-2 infection. This clonotype came up many times. The CDR3 totals 17 residues. TCRdb re-called the 5' RACE reads with MiXCR, one entry per CDR3 protein. In the table there are 50,000 to 75,000 distinct CDR3 sequences, 7.5% to 9% of which are singletons. This rearrangement joins TRBV3-2 to TRBJ2-7. TRBV3-2 is a pseudogene segment. The clonotype was recovered from an adult who was a healthcare worker with PCR-confirmed SARS-CoV-2 infection or an uninfected control (not recorded which). This material consisted of whole blood, taken at baseline. CDR3 nucleotides: TGTGCCAGCAGCCAAGAAAGTCAGGCTATCAGCTCCTACGAGCAGTACTTC. This encodes CASSQESQAISSYEQYF.